These 32 T cell receptor beta chains came from one sample sequenced in a study of T cell repertoires in cytomegalovirus infection. TCRdb reanalysed the reads using MiXCR and keeps one entry per CDR3 protein. Of about 830,000 distinct CDR3 sequences listed, about 31% are singletons. Antigens of these TCRs are unknown. The sample was cultured CD8+ T cells from PBMCs, taken from culture after CMV antigen stimulation. Receptor source: a human donor in good health (CMV status not recorded). Some clones in this sample may be carry-over from other donors' samples.

This clonotype has a handful of counts. The rearrangement links TRBV7-9 to TRBJ1-2; D not resolved. The CDR3 totals 11 residues. The V end lost 5 bases, the J end lost 6 bases, and 7 bases lay between the germline ends. The germline V gene has CDR1 SEHNR and CDR2 FQNEAQ (reference sequence). The CDR3 region is CASSKGNGYTF. The CDR3, as DNA: TGTGCCAGCAGCAAGGGAAATGGCTACACCTTC.

This clonotype was counted a few times. V usage is TRBV15 and J usage is TRBJ2-3; D gene uncertain. Germline CDR1 is LNHNV and CDR2 is YYDKDF (reference sequence). V gave up 0 bases and J gave up 1 base, with 11 bases separating them. CDR3 size: 16 residues. CDR3 bases: TGTGCCACCAGCAGAGATGTTGTCCAGGGCACAGATACGCAGTATTTT. This translates into CATSRDVVQGTDTQYF.

The chain uses TRBV9 and TRBJ1-2; D not resolved. The CDR3 sequence is 13 residues long. Trimming pared 3 bases from V and 4 bases from J, leaving 10 bases between. CDR1 SGDLS and CDR2 YYNGEE come from the germline V gene. CDR3 region: CASSDDGPYGYTF. DNA for the CDR3: TGTGCCAGCAGCGACGACGGACCCTATGGCTACACCTTC.

This clonotype was detected many times. The chain recombines TRBV7-6 with TRBJ2-5; TRBD1 might be the D (5 bases). Trimming took 3 bases from V and 5 from J, leaving 13 bases between them. The CDR3 is 14 amino acids. CDR1 and CDR2 (germline): SGHVS, FNYEAQ. The CDR3 nucleotides are TGTGCCAGCAGCTTGGGTACAGGTGGCGAGACCCAGTACTTC. Protein product: CASSLGTGGETQYF.

This clonotype came up many times. The rearrangement joins TRBV5-4 to TRBJ1-2, with a tentative D call TRBD1 (5 bases). CDR1 and CDR2 from the germline V gene are SGHNT and YYREEE (reference sequence). This CDR3 is built from 13 residues. V was trimmed by 4 bases and J by 4 bases, leaving 11 bases between them. The CDR3 nucleotides are TGTGCCAGCAGCACGATGGGGGGCTATGGCTACACCTTC. It is translated as CASSTMGGYGYTF.

This clonotype was seen more than once but under ten times. The chain has TRBV27 and TRBJ2-2, with TRBD2 matching 8 bases. Germline CDR1 and CDR2: MNHEY and SMNVEV (reference sequence). Unmatched junction bases numbered 1, after V lost 2 bases and J lost 5 bases. The CDR3 has 14 residues. As DNA, the CDR3 is TGTGCCAGCAGTTTAATAGCGGGGACCGGGGAGCTGTTTTTT. It encodes CASSLIAGTGELFF.

A few counts support this clonotype. J is TRBJ2-1 and V is TRBV27, with 9 positions matching TRBD2. V lost 9 bases, J lost 4 bases, and 4 bases stayed unmatched. Germline CDR1 and CDR2: MNHEY and SMNVEV (reference sequence). The CDR3 runs to 13 residues. The CDR3 sequence: CASWTSVYNEQFF. The CDR3 coding sequence is TGTGCCAGTTGGACTAGCGTTTACAATGAGCAGTTCTTC.

This clonotype was counted between two and nine times. DNA of the CDR3: TGCGCCAGCAGCTTCCCTAGCGGGGGAATGAACACCGGGGAGCTGTTTTTT. Its translation: CASSFPSGGMNTGELFF. The V and J genes are TRBV5-1 and TRBJ2-2, with 10 bases aligning to TRBD2. CDR1 SGHRS and CDR2 YFSETQ come from the germline V gene. There are 17 residues in the CDR3. J was trimmed by 1 base and V by 2 bases; bases with no gene match: 5.

This clonotype has only a few counts. V gene TRBV4-1 combines with J gene TRBJ1-1; D is undetermined. V was cut by 5 bases and J by 2 bases, with 18 bases left in between. The CDR3 sequence is 16 residues long. Germline-derived CDR1 and CDR2 are MGHRA and YSYEKL. Written as DNA, the CDR3 is TGCGCCAGCAGCACCAATCAACCTCTGAGAAACACTGAAGCTTTCTTT. It translates to CASSTNQPLRNTEAFF.

This chain links TRBV7-9 with TRBJ2-7; D is possibly TRBD1 (5 bases). Germline CDR1 reads SEHNR; CDR2 reads FQNEAQ (reference sequence). Trimming removed 2 bases at V and 5 bases at J, with 16 bases between. The CDR3 consists of 15 residues. As DNA, the CDR3 is TGTGCCAGCAGCTTATCGACAGAAGGAAGCCACGAGCAGTACTTC. It codes for CASSLSTEGSHEQYF.

In this sample, this clonotype turned up a few times. The chain has TRBV20-1 and TRBJ2-7, with 11 bases lining up with TRBD2. The V segment lost 1 base and the J segment 2 bases; nucleotides outside the gene matches: 28. Germline CDR1 DFQATT, CDR2 SNEGSKA (reference sequence). The CDR3 is made up of 23 amino acids. The CDR3 here is CSARVGPRGVAGGPPALTYEQYV. CDR3 nucleotides: TGCAGTGCTAGAGTGGGGCCCCGCGGGGTAGCGGGAGGGCCCCCGGCCCTTACCTACGAGCAGTACGTC.

The CDR3 region is CATKRQGGLAAQETQYF. In nucleotides, the CDR3 is TGTGCCACCAAGAGACAGGGGGGGTTAGCAGCTCAAGAGACCCAGTACTTC. The chain couples TRBV19 to TRBJ2-5; 9 nucleotides agree with TRBD1. V lost 10 bases, J lost 2 bases, and 17 bases stayed unmatched. This CDR3 is 17 amino acids long. Germline V gene sequence: CDR1 LNHDA, CDR2 SQIVND (reference sequence).

This clonotype was seen more than once but under ten times. The genes are TRBV4-3 and TRBJ1-4; possible D gene TRBD1, 6 bases. Germline CDR1 reads LGHNA; CDR2 reads YSLEER. Trimming took off 4 bases at V and 0 bases at J, with 18 bases between the two ends. CDR3 length: 18 residues. CDR3 DNA sequence: TGCGCCAGCAGCCCCTTCCGGGACATCGTTGCAACTAATGAAAAACTGTTTTTT. Amino acids: CASSPFRDIVATNEKLFF.

The V gene is TRBV9, the J gene TRBJ2-5; 8 nucleotides line up with TRBD2. V lost 3 bases, J lost 2 bases, and 6 bases stayed unmatched. CDR1 and CDR2 from the germline V gene are SGDLS and YYNGEE. This CDR3 is built from 15 residues. CDR3 sequence reads: CASSAALADQETQYF. CDR3 DNA: TGTGCCAGCAGCGCCGCACTAGCGGATCAAGAGACCCAGTACTTC.

The table lists this clonotype with a few counts. The J gene is TRBJ1-4, the V gene TRBV12-3 or TRBV12-4; D uncertain. CDR3 length: 14 residues. Trimming took off 5 bases at V and 1 base at J, with 8 bases between the two ends. The CDR3 loop reads CASSPAETNEKLFF. The DNA of the CDR3 is TGTGCCAGCAGTCCGGCCGAAACTAATGAAAAACTGTTTTTT.

This clonotype has only a few counts. The chain is built from TRBV20-1 and TRBJ1-2, with 8 bases lining up with TRBD1. With 4 bases clipped from V and 5 bases from J, the junction kept 9 bases outside the gene matches. The CDR3 spans 14 residues. The V gene's germline CDR1 is DFQATT and CDR2 SNEGSKA (reference sequence). CDR3: CSATLPGQDYGYTF. Written as DNA, the CDR3 is TGCAGTGCTACTCTTCCGGGACAGGATTATGGCTACACCTTC.

J is TRBJ2-3 and V is TRBV7-9; D perhaps matches TRBD2 (6 bases). V was cut by 5 bases and J by 1 base, with 16 bases left in between. CDR3 length: 16 residues. The germline CDR1 and CDR2 sequences are SEHNR and FQNEAQ (reference sequence). As DNA, the CDR3 is TGTGCCAGCAGCCCCTGGGACTCGCGGGGCACAGATACGCAGTATTTT. It is translated as CASSPWDSRGTDTQYF. The full variable domain, completed using reference TRBV7-9 and TRBJ2-3, is DTGVSQNPRHKITKRGQNVTFRCDPISEHNRLYWYRQTLGQGPEFLTYFQNEAQLEKSRLLSDRFSAERPKGSFSTLEIQRTEQGDSAMYLCASSPWDSRGTDTQYFGPGTRLTVL.

This clonotype was seen a handful of times. The gene calls are TRBV7-2 and TRBJ1-5, with TRBD1 matching over 10 bases. In germline, CDR1 is SGHTA, CDR2 FQGNSA. The J segment lost 3 bases and the V segment lost 5 bases, leaving 10 bases of the junction unmatched. This CDR3 region has 17 residues. The DNA for the CDR3 is TGTGCCAGCAGCCCAGACTGGACAGGGGGGCTCAATCAGCCCCAGCATTTT. Its translation: CASSPDWTGGLNQPQHF.

This clonotype showed up many times. The J gene is TRBJ2-1, the V gene TRBV7-8, with TRBD2 matching 8 bases. Per the germline V gene, CDR1 is SGHVS and CDR2 is FQNEAQ. The CDR3 has 16 residues. Losses at the gene ends were 5 bases for V and 5 bases for J; bases not matched to a gene: 11. The CDR3 DNA reads TGTGCCAGCAGCCGTATCGATCGGGGGGGCCACAATGAGCAGTTCTTC. Amino acid sequence: CASSRIDRGGHNEQFF. The full variable domain, its missing parts supplied by reference TRBV7-8 and TRBJ2-1, is GAGVSQSPRYKVAKRGQDVALRCDPISGHVSLFWYQQALGQGPEFLTYFQNEAQLDKSGLPSDRFFAERPEGSVSTLKIQRTQQEDSAVYLCASSRIDRGGHNEQFFGPGTRLTVL.

As for this clonotype: The missing conserved phenylalanine or tryptophan at the end of this CDR3 makes a read error likely. The chain is built from TRBV18 and TRBJ1-1; 7 positions match TRBD1. Germline V lookup: CDR1 KGHSH, CDR2 LQKENI. J lost 3 bases, V lost 2 bases, and 3 bases had no gene match. CDR3 size: 14 residues. The CDR3 DNA follows: TGTGCCAGCTCACCAACCGGACAGGACACTGAAGCTTTCTCT. Translated: CASSPTGQDTEAFS.

The rearrangement uses TRBV7-6 and TRBJ2-7; 14 bases map to TRBD2. V was pared by 5 bases and J by 4 bases, with 10 bases of the junction left unmatched. CDR3 size: 17 residues. The germline gives CDR1 SGHVS, CDR2 FNYEAQ. CDR3 bases: TGTGCCAGCAGCCCAAGGACTAGCGGGGGGCCTTTTTACGAGCAGTACTTC. Translation: CASSPRTSGGPFYEQYF.

This sequence joins TRBV7-8 and TRBJ2-7; D is possibly TRBD1 or TRBD2 (5 bases each). The CDR3 is 15 amino acids. Trimming removed 2 bases from V and 2 bases from J, with 13 bases in between. CDR1 SGHVS and CDR2 FQNEAQ come from the germline V gene. The CDR3 region has the DNA TGTGCCAGCAGCTTAAGGGGAGACAGAGCCTACGAGCAGTACGTC. It encodes CASSLRGDRAYEQYV.

The genes are TRBV5-5 and TRBJ2-7, with 8 bases identical to TRBD1. After removal of 5 bases from V and 2 bases from J, the junction contained 3 bases not matched to a gene. This CDR3 is built from 13 residues. The germline gives CDR1 SGHKS, CDR2 YYEKEE (reference sequence). This CDR3 reads CASRLTGAYEQYF. In DNA form, the CDR3 reads TGTGCCAGCAGATTGACAGGGGCCTACGAGCAGTACTTC.

This clonotype was picked up a small number of times. This chain links TRBV15 with TRBJ2-2, with D tentatively TRBD1 (5 bases). The germline gives CDR1 LNHNV, CDR2 YYDKDF (reference sequence). Deletions cut 5 bases from V and 4 bases from J, with 14 bases between. The CDR3 contains 15 residues. CDR3 sequence: CATSGQGSVTGELFF. In DNA form, the CDR3 reads TGTGCCACCAGCGGCCAGGGATCGGTCACCGGGGAGCTGTTTTTT.

The rearrangement uses TRBV19 and TRBJ1-1, with D possibly matching TRBD1 (6 bases). The CDR3 runs 14 residues. Germline V CDR1 and CDR2: LNHDA, SQIVND (reference sequence). The ends were cut back, 6 bases at V and 1 base at J, with 12 bases in the middle. The CDR3 DNA reads as TGTGCCAGTAGGACCCCGGACAGGAACACTGAAGCTTTCTTT. Translating gives CASRTPDRNTEAFF.

This clonotype appeared many times. V and J are TRBV29-1 and TRBJ2-4, with D perhaps TRBD2 (8 bases). V lost 4 bases and J 2 bases, leaving 21 bases between the germline ends. This CDR3 comprises 17 residues. Germline V gives CDR1 SQVTM, CDR2 ANQGSEA. The CDR3 is CSVGAGGLTGSKNIQYF. CDR3 coding DNA: TGCAGCGTTGGTGCGGGGGGATTGACAGGGTCCAAAAACATTCAGTACTTC.

This chain connects TRBV6-6 to TRBJ2-1, with D hard to call. The CDR3 has 16 residues. The germline V gene has CDR1 MNHNY and CDR2 SVGAGI (reference sequence). The germline V and J ends were trimmed by 0 bases and 0 bases, with 9 bases remaining between them. In DNA form, the CDR3 reads TGTGCCAGCAGTTACTCCCTCCCTGGCTCCTACAATGAGCAGTTCTTC. Protein sequence: CASSYSLPGSYNEQFF.

On this clonotype: Just one base apart from a much larger clone, this may be a read error. V is TRBV7-9 and J is TRBJ1-1; D not certain. CDR3 size: 12 residues. Per germline, CDR1 SEHNR and CDR2 FQNEAQ (reference sequence). The germline V and J ends were trimmed by 4 bases and 3 bases, with 6 bases remaining between them. The CDR3 nucleotides are TGTGCCAGCAGCTGGAGGGACACTGAAGCTTTCTTT. This encodes CASSWRDTEAFF.

On this clonotype: This sequence is one base from a far larger clone and is likely a read error. The V call is TRBV7-9, the J call TRBJ2-3; no clear D gene. The CDR3 contains 12 residues. CDR1 and CDR2 from the germline V gene are SEHNR and FQNEAQ (reference sequence). V was shortened by 1 base and J by 6 bases, with 5 bases between the two germline ends. The CDR3 is CASSLGFDTQYF. The CDR3 bases are TGTGCCAGCAGCTTAGGTTTCGATACGCAGTATTTT.

This clonotype was picked up a small number of times. J is TRBJ2-3 and V is TRBV12-5, with TRBD1 as a possible D gene (5 bases). The germline CDR1 and CDR2 sequences are LGHNT and FRNRAP. Between the trimmed V and J ends, which lost 6 bases and 7 bases, there was a span of 11 bases. The CDR3 spans 12 residues. This chain's CDR3 is CASGSRTNTQYF. In DNA, the CDR3 is TGTGCTAGTGGCTCCCGGACAAATACGCAGTATTTT.

This clonotype was found a few times. The CDR3 DNA reads TGTGCCAGCAGCCAGGACTCTCCCCCCACAGATACGCAGTATTTT. Encoded protein: CASSQDSPPTDTQYF. The chain recombines TRBV11-3 with TRBJ2-3, with a tentative D call TRBD2 (5 bases). In germline, CDR1 is SGHNT, CDR2 YENEEA. Trimming pared 5 bases from V and 2 bases from J, leaving 14 bases between. The CDR3 covers 15 residues. The full variable domain, completed using reference TRBV11-3 and TRBJ2-3, is EAGVVQSPRYKIIEKKQPVAFWCNPISGHNTLYWYLQNLGQGPELLIRYENEEAVDDSQLPKDRFSAERLKGVDSTLKIQPAELGDSAVYLCASSQDSPPTDTQYFGPGTRLTVL.

The V and J genes are TRBV6-1 and TRBJ2-5; D is unresolved. This CDR3 is 13 amino acids long. Germline V gene lookup returns CDR1 MNHNS and CDR2 SASEGT. V lost 3 bases, J lost 5 bases, and 10 bases lay in between. Written as DNA, the CDR3 is TGTGCCAGCAGTGAGTTTGGTACGGAGACCCAGTACTTC. It codes for CASSEFGTETQYF.